Sequencing of this TCR beta chain was carried out in a study of long-term antiretroviral therapy in people with HIV. Whole-study results and caveats: HIV repertoires had narrower CDR3 length ranges than controls. Across all time points, the repertoire was dominated by clones that expanded before ART.

At survey level, the immunoSEQ assay was run in its v3.0 version. Libraries were prepared by immunoSEQ multiplex PCR; TCRdb keeps only in-frame clonotypes and omits some of them. The sample consists of about 40,000 clones, about 86% of them appearing once. Germline V lookup: CDR1 MNHEY, CDR2 SVGAGI. Trimming pared 6 bases from V and 2 bases from J, leaving 13 bases between. This CDR3 has 14 amino acids. For this clone: What it recognizes is unknown.

This chain joins TRBV6-5 and TRBJ1-2, with TRBD1 as a possible D gene (5 bases). The receptor's source is a woman in her fifties or sixties with HIV. The sequences come from unsorted PBMCs, collected 1.2 years after starting antiretroviral therapy. The CDR3 here is CASSPIDRNYGYTF. CDR3 nucleotide sequence: TGTGCCAGCAGCCCCATCGACAGAAACTATGGCTACACCTTC.